Here is one T cell receptor (beta chain) with its context. This clonotype was counted between two and nine times. Its target antigen remains unknown. No quality values exist for individual bases; no much larger clone is one base distant. The entry originates in a study of T cell repertoires in aging, cancer and after chemotherapy (dated by TCRdb to the late 2010s). Study-wide context: Six donor age groups were covered, ranging from 30 or younger up to 70 or older, and each group contained at least three individuals. Paired pre- and post-chemotherapy samples in the hematological group came from chronic lymphocytic leukemia patients treated with fludarabine- or bendamustine-based regimens. In total, the full dataset held about 9.5 million TCR reads. To examine immunoaging and T cell reconstitution after chemotherapy, the study profiled TCR beta repertoires in peripheral blood from healthy donors and cancer patients. Alongside some 100 healthy donors serving as a reference group, the cohort included approximately 210 cancer patients, of whom roughly 90 had hematological cancers and 120 to 130 had solid cancers. Here is what the overall study found, with its caveats: The authors noted that the repertoire data do not allow conclusions about immunological memory after chemotherapy. In healthy donors, the decline in TCR diversity with age was mainly explained by loss of richness, whereas in cancer patients loss of evenness was also found to contribute. An increase in median generation probability over the chemotherapy interval was observed in both cancer cohorts, suggesting that the repertoire was reconstituted through rebound thymic output. Compared with age-matched healthy donors, untreated patients with hematological or solid cancers had significantly lower TCR diversity and higher clonality in blood. Lymphoid organ infiltration was present in hematological cancer patients, and this infiltration may itself impair thymic emigration or peripheral T cell expansion.

Multiplex touch-down PCR with a mixed TRB-A/B primer pool was used to amplify rearranged TRB sequences covering the V, D and J segments. Illumina adapters and sample indices were attached to the amplicons in two consecutive PCR reactions using Phusion HS II polymerase. After gel purification with the NucleoSpin Gel and PCR Clean-up kit, the amplicons were checked using Qubit and an Agilent 2100 Bioanalyzer. The libraries were sequenced on an Illumina MiSeq with 600-cycle, single-indexed, paired-end runs. In the source study's methods: TRB sequences were processed with MiXCR versions 2.12 and 3.0.5. Each unique CDR3 nucleotide sequence counted as one clone, and only productive sequences with at least two reads were retained. The repertoire metrics were Shannon diversity, evenness, clonality (calculated as one minus evenness), and diversity profiles parameterized by alpha from 0 to 5. The IGoR algorithm was used to calculate generation probabilities for clones in the paired samples taken before and after chemotherapy. Using fastp at Q25 and MiXCR, TCRdb reprocessed the public reads and kept productive beta chains. Each entry is one CDR3 protein sequence, shown with its most common DNA and genes. TCRdb's processing, not the authors' own work, is the source of the V and J calls. This sample comprises some 4,300 distinct CDR3 sequences, about a quarter of them detected only once. The ten most abundant clones make up around 33% of the sample.

The CDR3 goes from the cysteine to the phenylalanine over 13 residues. Only the CDR3 DNA is retained, 39 bases long and in frame from the first base. CDR1 DFQATT and CDR2 SNEGSKA are derived from the germline V gene (reference sequence). V was cut back by 5 bases and J by 0 bases, leaving a gap of 11 bases between them. Instead of sorted cells or RNA, genomic DNA extracted from peripheral blood served as the source for amplifying TCR beta rearrangements. This sequence originates from a human donor with a blood cancer. The chain uses TRBV20-1 and TRBJ2-7; the D gene is perhaps TRBD2, from 5 matching bases. What was sequenced was blood. At the DNA level, the sequence is TGCAGTGCTCACTCTAGCTACTCCTACGAGCAGTACTTC. The encoded protein is CSAHSSYSYEQYF.